This TCR beta chain was recovered during a study of a mutant IDH1 vaccine in newly diagnosed glioma. Findings of the study overall: Top peripheral T cell clonotype shifts appeared unrelated to pseudoprogression.

The V end lost 1 base, the J end lost 0 bases, and 12 bases lay between the germline ends. This CDR3 is 17 amino acids long. Germline lookup yields CDR1 SGHVS and CDR2 FQNEAQ. Time point: week 35, safety follow-up. It was 300 ug of mutant IDH1 20-mer peptide that made up each vaccine dose, given with topical imiquimod. This clone was seen only once. Antigen: not known. TCRdb's copy holds only in-frame clones and misses some; the assay was immunoSEQ multiplex PCR. The sample has tens of thousands of clones, around 82% seen once. This rearrangement joins TRBV7-8 to TRBJ1-4, with D perhaps matching TRBD1 (6 bases). The sequence was obtained from a woman aged 40 to 50 with glioma. The sequencing used PBMCs, collected from a glioma patient whose treatment included an IDH1 peptide vaccine. The CDR3 reads CASSLDRAGATNEKLFF. The CDR3 nucleotides read TGTGCCAGCAGCTTAGACAGGGCAGGGGCAACTAATGAAAAACTGTTTTTT.